These 26 T cell receptor beta chains share one sample of origin, sequenced in a study of blood T cell repertoires in COVID-19. Profiled with immunoSEQ multiplex PCR; TCRdb holds only in-frame clones, not every one. This sample yields roughly 160,000 clones, of which approximately 80% are seen a single time; roughly 2.8% belongs to the top ten. The sample taken for sequencing was peripheral blood. Source of these receptors: a woman in her sixties with acute or convalescent COVID-19.

The chain has TRBV5-1 and TRBJ2-1, with 8 positions matching TRBD2. V lost 4 bases, J lost 3 bases, and 12 bases stayed unmatched. The CDR3 sequence is 17 residues long. Germline V CDR1 and CDR2: SGHRS, YFSETQ. The CDR3 DNA follows: TGCGCCAGCAGCCCAGCTTATAGCGGGGCCGTCTACAATGAGCAGTTCTTC. Translating it yields CASSPAYSGAVYNEQFF.

The gene calls are TRBV19 and TRBJ1-6; 9 positions match TRBD1. Losses at the gene ends were 7 bases for V and 9 bases for J; bases not matched to a gene: 19. CDR1 is LNHDA and CDR2 is SQIVND in the germline V gene (reference sequence). The CDR3 runs to 18 residues. CDR3: CASTLTGTGLKKRSPLHF. The CDR3 DNA sequence: TGTGCCAGTACTCTAACCGGGACAGGGTTGAAAAAACGTTCACCCCTCCACTTT.

The chain joins TRBV19 to TRBJ2-2; D is unclear. The length of the CDR3 is 15 residues. With 5 bases removed from V and 0 bases from J, the gap between germline ends came to 10 bases. The germline CDR1 and CDR2 sequences are LNHDA and SQIVND (reference sequence). The CDR3 bases are TGTGCCAGTAGTTTCCAGGAAGCGAACACCGGGGAGCTGTTTTTT. Translated, it gives CASSFQEANTGELFF.

The rearrangement joins TRBV6-2 or TRBV6-3 to TRBJ2-1, with 12 positions matching TRBD2. The V and J ends lost 4 bases and 2 bases, in that order; junction bases with no gene match: 3. The CDR3 contains 16 residues. The germline V gene encodes CDR1 MNHEY and CDR2 SVGEGT. CDR3 DNA: TGTGCCAGCAGTTCTAGCGGGGGGGCGGCCTACAATGAGCAGTTCTTC. This sequence encodes CASSSSGGAAYNEQFF.

This clone was found a few times. This rearrangement joins TRBV6-5 to TRBJ2-7, with 7 bases aligning to TRBD1. Per the germline V gene, CDR1 is MNHEY and CDR2 is SVGAGI. The CDR3 is 13 residues long. Trimming at V came to 6 bases and at J to 3 bases, leaving 5 bases not matched to a gene. CDR3 sequence: CASRLRDSYEQYF. In DNA form, the CDR3 reads TGTGCCAGCAGGCTCCGGGACAGCTACGAGCAGTACTTC.

J is TRBJ1-3 and V is TRBV14; TRBD1 agrees at 7 bases. The CDR3 is 14 amino acids. The J segment lost 4 bases and the V segment lost 4 bases, leaving 4 bases of the junction unmatched. CDR1 is SGHDN and CDR2 is FVKESK in the germline V gene. The CDR3 DNA is TGTGCCAGCAGCCCGCGGGACAGCGGAAACACCATATATTTT. It codes for CASSPRDSGNTIYF.

The DNA of the CDR3 is TGTGCCAGCAGTTCCCAAGAGTCCTATGGCTACACCTTC. Translating it yields CASSSQESYGYTF. The chain employs TRBV6-6 and TRBJ1-2, with D unresolved. The germline V and J ends were trimmed by 4 bases and 4 bases, with 10 bases remaining between them. This CDR3 has 13 amino acids. The germline gives CDR1 MNHNY, CDR2 SVGAGI (reference sequence).

This chain links TRBV4-1 with TRBJ2-3; 8 bases are a match to TRBD2. V dropped 4 bases and J dropped 0; count of bases not matched to a gene: 9. In germline, CDR1 is MGHRA, CDR2 YSYEKL. This CDR3 spans 17 amino acids. CDR3 nucleotides: TGCGCCAGCAGCCCCTCCGCGGGGGGCCGGAGCACAGATACGCAGTATTTT. Translation gives CASSPSAGGRSTDTQYF.

The chain recombines TRBV28 with TRBJ1-1, with a weak D call TRBD1 (6 bases). The CDR3 totals 15 residues. Germline-derived CDR1 and CDR2 are MDHEN and SYDVKM. Trimming stripped 4 bases from V and 5 bases from J, with 17 bases between. CDR3 sequence: CASSSAGTRSTEAFF. CDR3 DNA sequence: TGTGCCAGCAGTTCAGCCGGGACAAGATCTACTGAAGCTTTCTTT.

The rearrangement joins TRBV15 to TRBJ1-4; D not certain. Germline CDR1 and CDR2: LNHNV and YYDKDF (reference sequence). The CDR3 contains 15 residues. V was trimmed by 3 bases and J by 4 bases, leaving 12 bases between them. CDR3 DNA sequence: TGTGCCACCAGCAGCGCCCGACGGGATAATGAAAAACTGTTTTTT. Translated, it gives CATSSARRDNEKLFF.

This clone came up once. V and J are TRBV5-1 and TRBJ1-3; no firm D call. Deletions cut 0 bases from V and 4 bases from J, with 11 bases between. The CDR3 totals 15 residues. Germline V gene lookup returns CDR1 SGHRS and CDR2 YFSETQ. The CDR3 DNA reads as TGCGCCAGCAGCTTGGGCACAGCGGGAGGAAACACCATATATTTT. This sequence encodes CASSLGTAGGNTIYF.

This sequence joins TRBV15 and TRBJ2-1; D is possibly TRBD1 (6 bases). The CDR3 has 14 amino acids. The germline V gene encodes CDR1 LNHNV and CDR2 YYDKDF (reference sequence). The V end was cut by 1 base, the J end by 8 bases, with 12 bases between. In DNA form, the CDR3 reads TGTGCCACCAGCAGAGTACAGGGTCACCATGAGCAGTTCTTC. This encodes CATSRVQGHHEQFF.

The chain joins TRBV30 to TRBJ2-7; tentatively, D is TRBD2 (5 bases). V lost 2 bases and J lost 0, with 11 bases in between. CDR3 length equals 14 residues. Germline CDR1 and CDR2: GTSNPN and SVGIG (reference sequence). CDR3 loop: CAWSQGGSSYEQYF. CDR3 DNA: TGTGCCTGGAGTCAAGGCGGGTCCTCCTACGAGCAGTACTTC.

V is TRBV5-5 and J is TRBJ1-2, with 8 bases lining up with TRBD1. V dropped 2 bases and J dropped 2; count of bases not matched to a gene: 2. Germline CDR1 and CDR2: SGHKS and YYEKEE (reference sequence). The CDR3 is 14 residues long. This chain's CDR3 is CASSFRTGNYGYTF. Written as DNA, the CDR3 is TGTGCCAGCAGCTTCCGGACAGGGAACTATGGCTACACCTTC.

V and J are TRBV7-2 and TRBJ1-4; TRBD1 aligns across 7 bases. The germline V gene encodes CDR1 SGHTA and CDR2 FQGNSA. This CDR3 has 13 residues. V lost 5 bases and J lost 6; bases outside the gene matches: 3. In DNA form, the CDR3 reads TGTGCCAGCAGCGACAGGGTAGATGAAAAACTGTTTTTT. As protein: CASSDRVDEKLFF. Filled out from reference TRBV7-2 and TRBJ1-4, the complete variable domain reads GAGVSQSPSNKVTEKGKDVELRCDPISGHTALYWYRQSLGQGLEFLIYFQGNSAPDKSGLPSDRFSAERTGGSVSTLTIQRTQQEDSAVYLCASSDRVDEKLFFGSGTQLSVL.

The J gene is TRBJ2-5, the V gene TRBV11-3, with 10 nucleotides matching TRBD2. Per germline, CDR1 SGHNT and CDR2 YENEEA. V gave up 5 bases and J gave up 2 bases; unmatched junction bases: 5. This CDR3 region has 15 residues. The DNA of the CDR3 is TGTGCCAGCAGCGCGGGACTAGCGTTACAAGAGACCCAGTACTTC. This encodes CASSAGLALQETQYF. The complete variable domain, with remaining parts taken from reference TRBV11-3 and TRBJ2-5, reads EAGVVQSPRYKIIEKKQPVAFWCNPISGHNTLYWYLQNLGQGPELLIRYENEEAVDDSQLPKDRFSAERLKGVDSTLKIQPAELGDSAVYLCASSAGLALQETQYFGPGTRLLVL.

The chain recombines TRBV18 with TRBJ1-1, with TRBD1 matching over 8 bases. The length of the CDR3 is 15 residues. The germline gives CDR1 KGHSH, CDR2 LQKENI. Unmatched junction bases numbered 12, after V lost 6 bases and J lost 6 bases. The CDR3 reads CASSPGPGQAPEAFF. The CDR3, as DNA: TGTGCCAGCTCGCCCGGGCCGGGACAGGCCCCTGAAGCTTTCTTT.

The DNA of the CDR3 is TGTGCCAGCAGCTTAGTAAACAGGGGGCATACCGGGGAGCTGTTTTTT. Its translation is CASSLVNRGHTGELFF. The V gene is TRBV13, the J gene TRBJ2-2, with TRBD1 matching 9 bases. V was pared by 1 base and J by 5 bases, with 5 bases of the junction left unmatched. The germline V gene encodes CDR1 PRHDT and CDR2 FYEKMQ (reference sequence). The CDR3 is made up of 16 amino acids.

Concerning this clone: The identical CDR3 is also encoded by other nucleotide sequences in the sample. This sequence joins TRBV5-1 and TRBJ1-1, with TRBD1 matching over 8 bases. Germline values: CDR1 SGHRS, CDR2 YFSETQ. V was pared by 4 bases and J by 5 bases, with 7 bases of the junction left unmatched. This CDR3 has 14 amino acids. CDR3 coding DNA: TGCGCCAGCAGCCTTGACAGGGGTGGTACTGAAGCTTTCTTT. It codes for CASSLDRGGTEAFF. Full variable domain (outside the CDR3, taken from reference TRBV5-1 and TRBJ1-1): KAGVTQTPRYLIKTRGQQVTLSCSPISGHRSVSWYQQTPGQGLQFLFEYFSETQRNKGNFPGRFSGRQFSNSRSEMNVSTLELGDSALYLCASSLDRGGTEAFFGQGTRLTVV.

The V and J genes are TRBV28 and TRBJ1-1; the match to TRBD1 covers 9 bases. CDR3 length equals 12 residues. Per germline, CDR1 MDHEN and CDR2 SYDVKM. The J segment lost 8 bases and the V segment lost 2 bases, leaving 0 bases of the junction unmatched. The CDR3 here is CASSLGQGEAFF. Here the CDR3 DNA reads TGTGCCAGCAGTTTAGGACAGGGGGAAGCTTTCTTT.

The chain is built from TRBV5-1 and TRBJ2-2, with D possibly TRBD2 on 6 matching bases. This CDR3 is 15 amino acids long. Per the germline V gene, CDR1 is SGHRS and CDR2 is YFSETQ. V gave up 3 bases and J gave up 1 base, with 10 bases separating them. CDR3 amino acids: CASSSTGVNTGELFF. The CDR3 DNA reads as TGCGCCAGCAGCTCTACGGGAGTGAACACCGGGGAGCTGTTTTTT.

The chain recombines TRBV5-1 with TRBJ2-3, with 9 bases matching TRBD1. Germline trimming cut 2 bases from V and 4 bases from J; bases unmatched to any gene: 8. CDR1 and CDR2 (germline): SGHRS, YFSETQ. CDR3 length: 16 residues. The CDR3 is CASSFWTGDSSDTQYF. The CDR3 coding sequence is TGCGCCAGCAGCTTCTGGACAGGGGACTCTTCAGATACGCAGTATTTT.

This chain links TRBV5-1 with TRBJ1-4, with TRBD1 matching over 8 bases. V lost 4 bases and J lost 5; bases outside the gene matches: 7. The germline V gene encodes CDR1 SGHRS and CDR2 YFSETQ. The CDR3 spans 15 residues. The CDR3: CASSPTGGRNEKLFF. In nucleotides, the CDR3 is TGCGCCAGCAGCCCTACAGGGGGAAGGAATGAAAAACTGTTTTTT.

This chain uses TRBV7-9 with TRBJ1-5, with D possibly being TRBD1 (6 bases). In germline, CDR1 is SEHNR, CDR2 FQNEAQ (reference sequence). The CDR3 covers 16 residues. V dropped 0 bases and J dropped 5 bases, with 14 bases sitting between them. The DNA of the CDR3 is TGTGCCAGCAGCTTAGCGGAAGGACAGTGGCATCAGCCCCAGCATTTT. This encodes CASSLAEGQWHQPQHF.

The V gene is TRBV6-2 or TRBV6-3, the J gene TRBJ2-1; 8 bases line up with TRBD2. Germline trimming cut 4 bases from V and 9 bases from J; bases unmatched to any gene: 8. Per germline, CDR1 MNHEY and CDR2 SVGEGT. The CDR3 sequence is 14 residues long. The CDR3 reads CASSSLRGVAEQFF. In DNA, the CDR3 is TGTGCCAGCAGTTCTTTGCGGGGGGTTGCTGAGCAGTTCTTC.

The V gene is TRBV30, the J gene TRBJ1-5, with D possibly matching TRBD1 (5 bases). V lost 0 bases, J lost 6 bases, and 9 bases lay in between. The CDR3 runs 13 residues. The germline gives CDR1 GTSNPN, CDR2 SVGIG (reference sequence). CDR3 in DNA: TGTGCCTGGAGTGTAGGGGTATTTCAGCCCCAGCATTTT. This sequence encodes CAWSVGVFQPQHF.